This record covers a single TCR beta chain. The repertoire was sequenced with immunoSEQ multiplex PCR; TCRdb's copy has only in-frame clones and lacks some. The sample comprises roughly 20,000 clones, roughly 80% of which are singletons, and over 9% rests with the top ten. The data belong to a study of sequential checkpoint blockade in melanoma. The CDR3 sequence is 16 residues long. V lost 0 bases to trimming and J lost 12 bases; unmatched junction nucleotides: 15. The germline gives CDR1 SGDLS, CDR2 YYNGEE. The treatment here: randomized to nivolumab then ipilimumab (arm A) or the reverse (arm B). This specimen was CD8+ T cells sorted from blood (inferred from file names), taken from a patient given nivolumab and ipilimumab in sequence. The chain is built from TRBV9 and TRBJ2-1, with 7 bases that match TRBD1. This sequence originates from a human donor with melanoma. This chain's CDR3 is CASSVGGADRVIGQFF. CDR3 DNA sequence: TGTGCCAGCAGCGTAGGAGGGGCAGACAGGGTGATCGGGCAGTTCTTC.